The 3 T cell receptor beta chains listed next were all sequenced from one sample in a study of CD8 T cells in ankylosing spondylitis. TCRdb itself ran the 5' RACE reads through MiXCR, one entry per CDR3 protein. The table has some 250,000 distinct CDR3 sequences, 20% to 30% seen once. The sample comprised blood, either unsorted or a sorted T cell fraction (not recorded which). These receptors were taken from a male donor with ankylosing spondylitis or in good health (not recorded which).

The chain recombines TRBV5-1 with TRBJ2-1; D uncertain. V was clipped by 4 bases and J by 5 bases, with 4 bases between them. Germline V CDR1 and CDR2: SGHRS, YFSETQ. This CDR3 region has 11 residues. The CDR3 reads CASSTHNEQFF. Written as DNA, the CDR3 is TGCGCCAGCAGCACCCACAATGAGCAGTTCTTC.

The chain has TRBV20-1 and TRBJ2-4; no clear D. Germline assignment: CDR1 DFQATT and CDR2 SNEGSKA (reference sequence). There are 16 residues in the CDR3. Trimming took 0 bases from V and 0 from J, leaving 12 bases between them. CDR3 DNA sequence: TGCAGTGCTAGAGATGCCGGGCAGCTAGCCAAAAACATTCAGTACTTC. This sequence encodes CSARDAGQLAKNIQYF.

This rearrangement joins TRBV12-3 or TRBV12-4 to TRBJ1-3; possibly TRBD1 for D (6 bases). The V end was cut by 6 bases, the J end by 8 bases, with 17 bases between. This CDR3 contains 14 residues. This CDR3 reads CASSKNRVTDTIYF. The CDR3 DNA sequence: TGTGCCAGCAGCAAGAACAGGGTAACGGACACCATATATTTT.